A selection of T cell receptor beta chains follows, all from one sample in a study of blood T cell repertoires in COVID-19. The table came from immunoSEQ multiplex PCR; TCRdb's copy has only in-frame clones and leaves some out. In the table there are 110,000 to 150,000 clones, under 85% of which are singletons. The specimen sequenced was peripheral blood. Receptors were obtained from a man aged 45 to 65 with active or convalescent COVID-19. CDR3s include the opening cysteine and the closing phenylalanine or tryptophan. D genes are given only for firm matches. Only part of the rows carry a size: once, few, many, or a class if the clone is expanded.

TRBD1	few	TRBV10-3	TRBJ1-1	TGTGCCATCAGCCCCAGGGGGGACGGGGTAGAAGCTTTCTTT	CAISPRGDGVEAFF
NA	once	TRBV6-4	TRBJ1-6	TGTGCCAGCAGTGTTGGAGACGGAGATAATTCACCCCTCCACTTT	CASSVGDGDNSPLHF
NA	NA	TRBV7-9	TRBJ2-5	TGTGCCAGCAGCAAGGCGACATGGTACCAAGAGACCCAGTACTTC	CASSKATWYQETQYF
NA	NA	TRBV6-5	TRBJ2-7	TGTGCCAGCCGGGACATCGCGATAGGCGAGCAGTACTTC	CASRDIAIGEQYF
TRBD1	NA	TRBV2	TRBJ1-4	TGTGCCAGCAGTGAAAGAAGGACAGGGAAAAGCCTGAATGAAAAACTGTTTTTT	CASSERRTGKSLNEKLFF
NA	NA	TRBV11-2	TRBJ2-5	TGTGCCAGCAGCCCACAAGCGGAGACCCAGTACTTC	CASSPQAETQYF
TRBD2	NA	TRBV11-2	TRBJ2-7	TGTGCCAGCAGCTCCAGGGGTGCGGGAGGTACCTACGAGCAGTACTTC	CASSSRGAGGTYEQYF
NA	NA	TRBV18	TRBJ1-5	TGTGCCAGCTCACCAGAGGGCGATCAGCCCCAGCATTTT	CASSPEGDQPQHF
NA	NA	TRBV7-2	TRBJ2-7	TGTGCCAGCAGCTACCGGTCGGGAGCCAGCGAGCAGTACTTC	CASSYRSGASEQYF
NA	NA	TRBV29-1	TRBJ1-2	TGCAGCGTTGATTTGGGCAGGGCCGATGGCTACACCTTC	CSVDLGRADGYTF
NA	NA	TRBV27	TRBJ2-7	TGTGCCAGCAGTTTCGGGGGGCGCTTAGAGCAGTACTTC	CASSFGGRLEQYF
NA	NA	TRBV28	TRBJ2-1	TGTGCCAGCAGTCCCCCCTATACGCCGTCAGGGGAGCAGTTCTTC	CASSPPYTPSGEQFF
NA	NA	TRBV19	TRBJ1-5	TGTGCCAGTACCCCGAGGGAGGATCAGCCCCAGCATTTT	CASTPREDQPQHF
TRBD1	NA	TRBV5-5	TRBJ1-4	TGTGCCAGCAGCTTGACGACAGGGTTGGGAGAAAAACTGTTTTTT	CASSLTTGLGEKLFF
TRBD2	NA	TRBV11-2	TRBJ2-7	TGTGCCAGCAGCTTGGCTAGCGGAGGTTACGAGCAGTACTTC	CASSLASGGYEQYF
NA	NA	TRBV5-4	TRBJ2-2	TGTGCCAGCAGCTTTTTCTTCACCGGGGAGCTGTTTTTT	CASSFFFTGELFF
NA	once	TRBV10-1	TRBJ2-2	TGCGCCAGCAGCCCAAGATGGAGCACCGGGGAGCTGTTTTTT	CASSPRWSTGELFF
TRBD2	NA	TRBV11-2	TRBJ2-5	TGTGCCAGCAGCTTAGATCGTTGGCGGGAGGGCCTTGAGACCCAGTACTTC	CASSLDRWREGLETQYF
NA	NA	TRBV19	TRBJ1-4	TGTGCCAGTAGAAACACGCACACGGGAACTAATGAAAAACTGTTTTTT	CASRNTHTGTNEKLFF
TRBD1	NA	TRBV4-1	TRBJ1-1	TGCGCCAGCAGCCAACTACAGGGGGTGGACACTGAAGCTTTCTTT	CASSQLQGVDTEAFF
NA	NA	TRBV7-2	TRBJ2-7	TGTGCCAGCAGCCAGTACGAGCAGTACTTC	CASSQYEQYF
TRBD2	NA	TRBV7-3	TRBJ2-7	TGTGCCAGCAGCTTAACCCCTAGCGGATCCTACGAGCAGTACTTC	CASSLTPSGSYEQYF
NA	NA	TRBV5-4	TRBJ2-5	TGTGCCAGCAGCCTGGGAACTAGTTTGGAGACCCAGTACTTC	CASSLGTSLETQYF
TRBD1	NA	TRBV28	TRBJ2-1	TGTGCCAGCAGTAAGCCGGGACAGCGGAATGAGCAGTTCTTC	CASSKPGQRNEQFF
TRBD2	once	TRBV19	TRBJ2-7	TGTGCCAGCCGAAGGAGCGGGAGCTCCTACGAGCAGTACTTC	CASRRSGSSYEQYF
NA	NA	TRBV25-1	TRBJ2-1	TGTGCCAGCAGTCGGGGATACAATGAGCAGTTCTTC	CASSRGYNEQFF
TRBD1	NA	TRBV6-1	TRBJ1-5	TGTGCCAGCAGTGAAAGACAGGGTTCCAATCAGCCCCAGCATTTT	CASSERQGSNQPQHF
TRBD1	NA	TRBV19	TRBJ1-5	TGTGCCAGTAGTATAGTTCAAGCCAGGGGGACGGGTCAGCCCCAGCATTTT	CASSIVQARGTGQPQHF
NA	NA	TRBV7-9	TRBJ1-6	TGTGCCAGCAGCTTAACAGGGTCAAATTCACCCCTCCACTTT	CASSLTGSNSPLHF
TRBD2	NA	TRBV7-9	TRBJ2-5	TGTGCCAGCAGCTGGGGACTAGCGGGTGGGTACCAAGAGACCCAGTACTTC	CASSWGLAGGYQETQYF
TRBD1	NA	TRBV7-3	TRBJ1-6	TGTGCCAGCAGCTTTAAGGGGGCGGAATCACCCCTCCACTTT	CASSFKGAESPLHF
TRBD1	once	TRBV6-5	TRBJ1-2	TGTGCCAGCACCCTCCGAGAGACAGGGTTGCATGGCTACACCTTC	CASTLRETGLHGYTF
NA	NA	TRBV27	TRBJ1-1	TGTGCCAGCAGCCCGCTAGGGAGGGATGATGAAGCTTTCTTT	CASSPLGRDDEAFF
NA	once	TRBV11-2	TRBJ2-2	TGTGCCAGCTTCCGACTAGGACCCAACACCGGGGAGCTGTTTTTT	CASFRLGPNTGELFF
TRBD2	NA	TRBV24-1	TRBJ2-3	TGTGCCACCAGTGATTTAGCCCCTAGCGGGGGAGATACGCAGTATTTT	CATSDLAPSGGDTQYF
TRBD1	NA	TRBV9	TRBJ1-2	TGTGCCAGCAGCGAAGGGACAGTGCGTGGCTACACCTTC	CASSEGTVRGYTF
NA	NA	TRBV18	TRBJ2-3	TGTGCCAGCTCGCCAAAACTAGATTCTAGCACAGATACGCAGTATTTT	CASSPKLDSSTDTQYF
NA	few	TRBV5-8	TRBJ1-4	TGTGCCAGCAGCTCAGACGGAGGAACTAATGAAAAACTGTTTTTT	CASSSDGGTNEKLFF
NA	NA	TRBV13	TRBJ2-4	TGTGCCAGCAGCTGGACATTAGCCAAAAACATTCAGTACTTC	CASSWTLAKNIQYF
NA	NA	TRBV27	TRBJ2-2	TGTGCCAGCAGTCGGTCGAACACCGGGGAGCTGTTTTTT	CASSRSNTGELFF
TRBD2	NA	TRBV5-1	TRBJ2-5	TGCGCCAGCAGCGGAACGACTAGCGGGGAGACCCAGTACTTC	CASSGTTSGETQYF
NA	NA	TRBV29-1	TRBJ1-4	TGCAGCGGCCAATCGGGGGAAAAACTGTTTTTT	CSGQSGEKLFF
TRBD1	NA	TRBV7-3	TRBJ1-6	TGTGCCAGCAGCTTACAGGGGGAACAGGCACCCCTCCACTTT	CASSLQGEQAPLHF
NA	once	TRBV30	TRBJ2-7	TGTGCCTGGAGTACAGGGCTCGCCTACGAGCAGTACTTC	CAWSTGLAYEQYF
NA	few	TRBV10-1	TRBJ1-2	TGCGCCAGCAGTGAGTCCAACAGGGAGAGCGGCTACACCTTC	CASSESNRESGYTF
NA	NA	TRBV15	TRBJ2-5	TGTGCCACCAGCAGACAGGGGGGAGAGACCCAGTACTTC	CATSRQGGETQYF
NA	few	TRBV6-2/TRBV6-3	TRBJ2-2	TGTGCCAGCAGCCCAGGGGCGGTCGGCACCGGGGAGCTGTTTTTT	CASSPGAVGTGELFF
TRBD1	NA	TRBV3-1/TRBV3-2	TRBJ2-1	TGTGCCAGCAGGCTCGGACAGGCCTCCTACAATGAGCAGTTCTTC	CASRLGQASYNEQFF